The 23 T cell receptor beta chains below were found in one sample sequenced in a study of blood T cell repertoires in COVID-19. This table comes from immunoSEQ multiplex PCR, and its TCRdb copy is limited to in-frame clones, with some not included. The table has about 55,000 clones, 90% seen once. The sample comprised peripheral blood. These receptors were obtained from a man aged 40-49 years with acute or convalescent COVID-19.

This chain uses TRBV23-1 with TRBJ2-1; D possibly corresponds to TRBD2 (6 bases). TRBV23-1 falls under the ORF class, with uncertain function. CDR3 size: 16 residues. Trimming removed 3 bases at V and 2 bases at J, with 14 bases between. The CDR3 loop reads CASSQLGSGPYNEQFF. CDR3 DNA: TGCGCCAGCAGTCAGCTTGGTAGCGGCCCCTACAATGAGCAGTTCTTC.

This clone has a single count. The V gene is TRBV5-5, the J gene TRBJ1-1; the D is unclear. Trimming removed 0 bases from V and 5 bases from J, with 14 bases in between. The germline V gene has CDR1 SGHKS and CDR2 YYEKEE (reference sequence). This CDR3 region has 15 residues. This CDR3 is CASSLAPGSRTEAFF. Here the CDR3 DNA reads TGTGCCAGCAGCTTGGCCCCGGGGTCCAGGACTGAAGCTTTCTTT.

This chain uses TRBV7-9 with TRBJ1-3; D ambiguous. Trimming removed 5 bases at V and 0 bases at J, with 5 bases between. This CDR3 spans 13 amino acids. Germline loops: CDR1 SEHNR, CDR2 FQNEAQ (reference sequence). The CDR3 protein is CASSILSGNTIYF. Written as DNA, the CDR3 is TGTGCCAGCAGCATTCTCTCTGGAAACACCATATATTTT.

Written as DNA, the CDR3 is TGTGCCAGCAGCCGCGGGAGTAGATACGAGCAGTACTTC. The encoded protein is CASSRGSRYEQYF. V is TRBV6-5 and J is TRBJ2-7, with TRBD2 matching over 7 bases. The CDR3 is made up of 13 amino acids. V shed 6 bases, J shed 4 bases, and the junction held 6 bases outside the gene matches. Germline values: CDR1 MNHEY, CDR2 SVGAGI.

J is TRBJ1-4 and V is TRBV25-1, with D tentatively TRBD1 (5 bases). V lost 3 bases to trimming and J lost 6 bases, with 8 bases between them. Germline V lookup: CDR1 MGHDK, CDR2 SYGVNS. CDR3 size: 13 residues. The CDR3 sequence: CASSDPTDEKLFF. The CDR3 nucleotides read TGTGCCAGCAGTGACCCGACAGATGAAAAACTGTTTTTT.

Details on this clone: The junction departs from the called germline gene at one end, perhaps through a read error. The rearrangement links TRBV29-1 to TRBJ2-1; 7 bases agree with TRBD1. The CDR3 consists of 13 residues. Germline V gene sequence: CDR1 SQVTM, CDR2 ANQGSEA. CDR3 coding DNA: TGCAGCATTGACGACGACAGGGTTCCCGGGCAGTTCTTC. It specifies CSIDDDRVPGQFF.

The chain's CDR3 is CASSLAGQGTSPLHF. The CDR3 DNA follows: TGTGCCAGCAGCTTAGCAGGACAGGGAACGTCACCCCTCCACTTT. The V gene is TRBV7-2, the J gene TRBJ1-6, with 8 bases lining up with TRBD1. Germline V lookup: CDR1 SGHTA, CDR2 FQGNSA. After removal of 0 bases from V and 10 bases from J, the junction contained 5 bases not matched to a gene. This CDR3 has 15 residues.

The V and J genes are TRBV6-5 and TRBJ2-1; TRBD2 matches 12 bases. CDR1 is MNHEY and CDR2 is SVGAGI in the germline V gene. This CDR3 is built from 13 residues. The V gene end was trimmed by 8 bases and the J gene end by 9 bases; junction bases not matched to a gene: 5. Written as DNA, the CDR3 is TGTGCCAGCGGAACTAGCGGGAGGCCTGAGCAGTTCTTC. It specifies CASGTSGRPEQFF.

The chain links TRBV4-1 to TRBJ2-3; the match to TRBD2 covers 7 bases. Trimming at V came to 2 bases and at J to 3 bases, leaving 11 bases not matched to a gene. This CDR3 contains 17 residues. Germline-derived CDR1 and CDR2 are MGHRA and YSYEKL. The chain's CDR3 is CASSQLGLSGATDTQYF. The DNA of the CDR3 is TGCGCCAGCAGCCAATTGGGACTAAGCGGGGCAACAGATACGCAGTATTTT.

The count of this clone is one. The V gene is TRBV9, the J gene TRBJ2-5, with D tentatively TRBD1 (6 bases). V lost 4 bases and J 2 bases, leaving 15 bases between the germline ends. This CDR3 contains 15 residues. Germline V lookup: CDR1 SGDLS, CDR2 YYNGEE. The CDR3 coding sequence is TGTGCCAGCAGCACCCCGCTAGGGGGACAAGAGACCCAGTACTTC. This codes for CASSTPLGGQETQYF.

This chain links TRBV6-5 with TRBJ1-1; D unresolved. Trimming pared 7 bases from V and 0 bases from J, leaving 12 bases between. CDR3 length equals 14 residues. Germline CDR1 and CDR2: MNHEY and SVGAGI. CDR3 region: CASKTGVMNTEAFF. The CDR3 region has the DNA TGTGCCAGCAAAACCGGAGTCATGAACACTGAAGCTTTCTTT.

The chain has TRBV5-1 and TRBJ1-3; D unresolved. This CDR3 contains 14 residues. The germline CDR1 and CDR2 sequences are SGHRS and YFSETQ. Trimming took off 4 bases at V and 0 bases at J, with 8 bases between the two ends. CDR3 in DNA: TGCGCCAGCAGCCCTTTGAGCTCTGGAAACACCATATATTTT. This gives the protein CASSPLSSGNTIYF.

This clone was counted a single time. The rearrangement joins TRBV7-9 to TRBJ2-7; D is unclear. This CDR3 region has 13 residues. Trimming removed 3 bases at V and 2 bases at J, with 8 bases between. Germline CDR1 and CDR2: SEHNR and FQNEAQ (reference sequence). CDR3 sequence (DNA): TGTGCCAGCAGCTTGAGCTCTACCTACGAGCAGTACTTC. Its translation is CASSLSSTYEQYF.

This chain links TRBV18 with TRBJ1-4, with 7 bases lining up with TRBD1. Per germline, CDR1 KGHSH and CDR2 LQKENI. The V and J ends lost 3 bases and 6 bases, in that order; junction bases with no gene match: 1. CDR3 length: 13 residues. In DNA form, the CDR3 reads TGTGCCAGCTCACCCCAGGGGGATGAAAAACTGTTTTTT. Translated: CASSPQGDEKLFF.

The rearrangement links TRBV6-4 to TRBJ1-1, with unresolved D. V was clipped by 3 bases and J by 4 bases, with 9 bases between them. CDR3 length equals 13 residues. The germline V gene encodes CDR1 MRHNA and CDR2 SNTAGT. CDR3 residues: CASSERVRTEAFF. CDR3 in DNA: TGTGCCAGCAGTGAACGGGTTCGCACTGAAGCTTTCTTT.

The chain is built from TRBV24-1 and TRBJ2-3; D might be TRBD2 (6 bases). This CDR3 has 14 residues. Germline CDR1 KGHDR, CDR2 SFDVKD. The V gene lost 3 bases and the J gene lost 4 bases, with 10 bases spanning the gap. The chain's CDR3 is CATSDVGGADTQYF. CDR3 DNA: TGTGCCACCAGTGATGTGGGAGGTGCAGATACGCAGTATTTT.

V is TRBV5-1 and J is TRBJ2-7; TRBD1 might be the D (5 bases). CDR1 is SGHRS, CDR2 YFSETQ, per germline. Trimming cost V 0 bases and J 3 bases, with 7 bases left between them. The CDR3 has 13 amino acids. DNA of the CDR3: TGCGCCAGCAGCTTGGGACAGAACTACGAGCAGTACTTC. Amino acid sequence: CASSLGQNYEQYF.

The chain uses TRBV3-1 (or the pseudogene TRBV3-2) and TRBJ1-1; a possible D gene is TRBD1 (5 bases). There are 16 residues in the CDR3. V lost 4 bases, J lost 6 bases, and 21 bases lay in between. Per the germline V gene, CDR1 is LGHDT and CDR2 is YNNKEL (reference sequence). This chain's CDR3 is CASSPSWGGVDSEAFF. The CDR3 region has the DNA TGTGCCAGCAGCCCCAGTTGGGGGGGTGTTGATTCTGAAGCTTTCTTT.

This clone showed up just once. The genes are TRBV6-6 and TRBJ1-2; perhaps TRBD1 as D (5 bases). Looked up from germline, CDR1 is MNHNY and CDR2 is SVGAGI (reference sequence). Between the trimmed V and J ends, which lost 2 bases and 2 bases, there was a span of 15 bases. CDR3 size: 16 residues. In DNA form, the CDR3 reads TGTGCCAGCAGTTACCTGGGGCAGGCGTTGAACTATGGCTACACCTTC. Translation gives CASSYLGQALNYGYTF.

This chain connects TRBV27 to TRBJ2-7; 7 nucleotides match TRBD2. Trimming at V came to 6 bases and at J to 3 bases, leaving 2 bases not matched to a gene. The CDR3 contains 12 residues. CDR1 is MNHEY and CDR2 is SMNVEV in the germline V gene (reference sequence). The CDR3 region has the DNA TGTGCCAGCAGGACTAGCATCTACGAGCAGTACTTC. Encoded protein: CASRTSIYEQYF.

The genes are TRBV4-2 and TRBJ2-1; no reliable D call. This CDR3 spans 15 amino acids. Trimming shortened V by 2 bases and J by 3 bases, and 11 bases separated the two germline ends. The germline CDR1 and CDR2 sequences are LGHNA and YNFKEQ. The CDR3 loop reads CASSQQTSGYNEQFF. CDR3 sequence (DNA): TGTGCCAGCAGCCAACAAACTTCTGGCTACAATGAGCAGTTCTTC.

The V and J genes are TRBV11-3 and TRBJ1-2; 7 nucleotides match TRBD1. The germline V gene encodes CDR1 SGHNT and CDR2 YENEEA. After removal of 5 bases from V and 8 bases from J, the junction contained 8 bases not matched to a gene. This CDR3 has 13 residues. As DNA, the CDR3 is TGTGCCAGCAGCGGCCGACAGGGCGGCGGCTACACCTTC. It specifies CASSGRQGGGYTF.

The V call is TRBV7-8, the J call TRBJ1-6, with TRBD1 matching 10 bases. Germline CDR1 is SGHVS and CDR2 is FQNEAQ. The CDR3 runs to 16 residues. Trimming removed 7 bases from V and 5 bases from J; junction bases left unmatched: 8. CDR3 DNA: TGTGCCAGCACCCTTCGGGACAGGGGAAATAATTCACCCCTCCACTTT. Translating it yields CASTLRDRGNNSPLHF.